The 8 T cell receptor beta chains reported below all come from one sample, sequenced in a study of early T cells in non-severe SARS-CoV-2 infection. TCRdb called the 5' RACE reads again in MiXCR, with one record for every CDR3 protein. The sample includes around 76,000 distinct CDR3 sequences, more than 14% of them seen just once. Source: whole blood, taken at baseline. The origin of the receptors is an adult who was a healthcare worker with PCR-confirmed SARS-CoV-2 infection or an uninfected control (not recorded which).

The table lists this clonotype with many counts. The genes are TRBV18 and TRBJ2-3, with TRBD1 identical over 7 bases. CDR1 and CDR2 from the germline V gene are KGHSH and LQKENI. J was trimmed by 2 bases and V by 3 bases; bases with no gene match: 8. This CDR3 comprises 16 residues. The CDR3 nucleotides are TGTGCCAGCTCACCGGTATCGACAGGGTTCACAGATACGCAGTATTTT. As protein: CASSPVSTGFTDTQYF.

This clonotype has just a few counts. The gene calls are TRBV20-1 and TRBJ2-3; D possibly corresponds to TRBD2 (7 bases). Germline V gene lookup returns CDR1 DFQATT and CDR2 SNEGSKA (reference sequence). Trimming removed 3 bases from V and 6 bases from J, with 22 bases in between. The CDR3 loop spans 16 amino acids. This CDR3 is CSASPPAGRDIDTQYF. CDR3 DNA: TGCAGTGCTAGCCCCCCAGCGGGGCGGGACATCGATACGCAGTATTTT.

This clonotype was picked up a small number of times. The rearrangement joins TRBV18 to TRBJ1-1, with D uncertain. The germline V and J ends were trimmed by 1 base and 6 bases, with 12 bases remaining between them. CDR1 and CDR2 (germline): KGHSH, LQKENI. This CDR3 comprises 14 residues. CDR3 protein: CASSPLEGESEAFF. DNA for the CDR3: TGTGCCAGCTCACCACTGGAGGGTGAGTCTGAAGCTTTCTTT.

In its sample, this clonotype was seen a few times. The genes are TRBV18 and TRBJ2-1; the D gene is possibly TRBD2 (5 bases). Germline V gene lookup returns CDR1 KGHSH and CDR2 LQKENI. The CDR3 runs to 16 residues. Trimming took 0 bases from V and 0 from J, leaving 9 bases between them. The CDR3 bases are TGTGCCAGCTCACCACCGAGCGGCTCCTCCTACAATGAGCAGTTCTTC. Protein: CASSPPSGSSYNEQFF.

This clonotype was detected a few times. V and J are TRBV18 and TRBJ2-1; TRBD1 aligns across 7 bases. The germline V gene encodes CDR1 KGHSH and CDR2 LQKENI. This CDR3 has 16 residues. With V trimmed by 2 bases and J by 6 bases, 10 bases remained unmatched. The CDR3 reads CASSPDGTEFINEQFF. The DNA for the CDR3 is TGTGCCAGCTCACCAGATGGGACAGAATTTATCAATGAGCAGTTCTTC.

The chain has TRBV3-1 and TRBJ2-2, with TRBD2 identical over 9 bases. CDR3 length equals 19 residues. V was clipped by 1 base and J by 1 base; unmatched bases: 10. Looked up from germline, CDR1 is LGHDT and CDR2 is YNNKEL (reference sequence). The CDR3 DNA sequence: TGTGCCAGCAGCCAAGTTCTAGCGGGACCAATAATGAACACCGGGGAGCTGTTTTTT. This encodes CASSQVLAGPIMNTGELFF.

The CDR3 here is CSARDSSLRYGYTF. The CDR3 DNA is TGCAGTGCTAGAGATTCCTCTCTCCGGTATGGCTACACCTTC. The chain uses TRBV20-1 and TRBJ1-2; D ambiguous. V lost 0 bases and J 5 bases, leaving 13 bases between the germline ends. Germline V CDR1 and CDR2: DFQATT, SNEGSKA (reference sequence). There are 14 residues in the CDR3.

J is TRBJ2-1 and V is TRBV7-3, with D possibly being TRBD1 or TRBD2 (6 bases each). The CDR3 has 17 residues. V was cut by 4 bases and J by 0 bases, with 16 bases left in between. Germline V gives CDR1 SGHTA, CDR2 FQGTGA. The CDR3 bases are TGTGCCAGCAGCTCCCTGGGGGGCCGCTACTCCTACAATGAGCAGTTCTTC. This gives the protein CASSSLGGRYSYNEQFF.